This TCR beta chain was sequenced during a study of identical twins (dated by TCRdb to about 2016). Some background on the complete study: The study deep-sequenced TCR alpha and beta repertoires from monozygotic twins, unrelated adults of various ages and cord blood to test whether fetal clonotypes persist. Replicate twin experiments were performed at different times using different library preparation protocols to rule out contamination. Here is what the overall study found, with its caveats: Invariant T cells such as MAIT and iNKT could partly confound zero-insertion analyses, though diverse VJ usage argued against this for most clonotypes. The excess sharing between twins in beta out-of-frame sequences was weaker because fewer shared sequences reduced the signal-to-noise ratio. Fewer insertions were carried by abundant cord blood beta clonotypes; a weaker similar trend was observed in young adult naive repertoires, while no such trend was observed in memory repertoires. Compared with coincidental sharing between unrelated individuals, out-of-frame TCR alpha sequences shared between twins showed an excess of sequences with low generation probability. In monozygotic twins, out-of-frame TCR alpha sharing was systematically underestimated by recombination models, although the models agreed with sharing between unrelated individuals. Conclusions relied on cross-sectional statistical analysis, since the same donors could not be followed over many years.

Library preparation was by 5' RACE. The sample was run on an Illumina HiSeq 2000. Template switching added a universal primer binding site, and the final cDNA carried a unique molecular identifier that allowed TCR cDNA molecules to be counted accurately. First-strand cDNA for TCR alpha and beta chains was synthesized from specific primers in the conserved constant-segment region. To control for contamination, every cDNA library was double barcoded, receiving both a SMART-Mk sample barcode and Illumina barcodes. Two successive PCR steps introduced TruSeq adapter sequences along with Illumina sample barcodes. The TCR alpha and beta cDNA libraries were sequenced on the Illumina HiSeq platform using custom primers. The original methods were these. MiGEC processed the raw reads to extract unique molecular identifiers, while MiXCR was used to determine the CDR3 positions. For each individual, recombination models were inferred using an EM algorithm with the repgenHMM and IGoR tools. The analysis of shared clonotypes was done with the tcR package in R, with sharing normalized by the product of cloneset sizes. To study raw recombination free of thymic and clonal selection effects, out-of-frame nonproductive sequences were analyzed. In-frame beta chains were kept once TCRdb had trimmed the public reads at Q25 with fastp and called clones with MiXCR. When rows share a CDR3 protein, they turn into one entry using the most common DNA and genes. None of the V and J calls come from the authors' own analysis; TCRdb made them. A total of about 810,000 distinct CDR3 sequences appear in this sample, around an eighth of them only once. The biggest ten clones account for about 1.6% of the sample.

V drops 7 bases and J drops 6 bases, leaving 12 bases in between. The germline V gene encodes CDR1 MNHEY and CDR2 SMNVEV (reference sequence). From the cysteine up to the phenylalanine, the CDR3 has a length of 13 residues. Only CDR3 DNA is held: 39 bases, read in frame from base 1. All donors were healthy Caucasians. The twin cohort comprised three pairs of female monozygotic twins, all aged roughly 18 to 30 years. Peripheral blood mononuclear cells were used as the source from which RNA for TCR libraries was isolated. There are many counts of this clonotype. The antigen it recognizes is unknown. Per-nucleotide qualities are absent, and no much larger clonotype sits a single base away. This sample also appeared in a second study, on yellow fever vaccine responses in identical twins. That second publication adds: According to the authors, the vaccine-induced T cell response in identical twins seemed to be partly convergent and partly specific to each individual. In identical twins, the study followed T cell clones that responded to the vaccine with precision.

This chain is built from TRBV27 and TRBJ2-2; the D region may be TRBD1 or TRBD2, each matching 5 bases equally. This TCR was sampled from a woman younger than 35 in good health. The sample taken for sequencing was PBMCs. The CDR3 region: CASTPGTAGELFF. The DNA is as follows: TGTGCCAGCACTCCCGGGACCGCCGGGGAGCTGTTTTTT.